This T cell receptor beta chain comes out of a study of cytomegalovirus exposure and HLA in healthy donors. Turning to the study itself: The same platform was used for the 100 to 150 validation repertoires and the roughly 700 first-cohort repertoires, a later analysis reported. Study-level results: Cytomegalovirus-associated status was assigned to fewer than 200 TCR beta chains. It was reported that the classifier diagnosed cytomegalovirus status with high specificity and sensitivity in both the original and validation cohorts.

CDR3 size: 14 residues. The V gene's germline CDR1 is MGHRA and CDR2 YSYEKL. Trimming left V 2 bases short and J 6 bases short, with 14 bases between. As to this clone: The antigen is not known.

Profiling relied on immunoSEQ multiplex PCR, and the TCRdb table lists in-frame clones only, not all of them. Of some 150,000 clones listed, roughly 89% were seen once; the top ten hold roughly 1.3%. This chain links TRBV4-1 with TRBJ2-7; TRBD1 is a possible D gene (6 bases). Sequenced sample: PBMCs. The origin of this receptor is a woman under 40 in good health and CMV-seronegative. Here the CDR3 reads CASSQPGQRGEQYF. CDR3 nucleotide sequence: TGCGCCAGCAGCCAACCCGGACAGAGGGGCGAGCAGTACTTC.